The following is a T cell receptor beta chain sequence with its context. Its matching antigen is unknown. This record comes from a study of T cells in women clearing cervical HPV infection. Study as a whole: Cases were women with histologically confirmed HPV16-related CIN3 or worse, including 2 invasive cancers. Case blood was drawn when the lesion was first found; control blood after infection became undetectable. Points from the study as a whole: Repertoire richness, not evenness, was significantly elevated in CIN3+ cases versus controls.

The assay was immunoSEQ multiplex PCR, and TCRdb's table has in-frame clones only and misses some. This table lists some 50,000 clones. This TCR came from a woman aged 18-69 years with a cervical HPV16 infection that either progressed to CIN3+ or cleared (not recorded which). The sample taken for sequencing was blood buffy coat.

The sequenced part of the CDR3 DNA is TGTGCCAGTAGTCAAGTTGAGGGTGAGGCGCGCTCTGGAAACACC. Translated, it gives CASSQVEGEARSGNT. The entire CDR3 protein is CASSQVEGEARSGNTIYF. The rearrangement links TRBV19 to TRBJ1-3; D uncertain. The CDR3 goes on 3 residues after the read ends, and that part is filled in from the germline J gene. CDR1 is LNHDA and CDR2 is SQIVND in the germline V gene (reference sequence). This CDR3 is built from 18 residues. V lost 5 bases, J lost 0 bases, and 20 bases lay in between.